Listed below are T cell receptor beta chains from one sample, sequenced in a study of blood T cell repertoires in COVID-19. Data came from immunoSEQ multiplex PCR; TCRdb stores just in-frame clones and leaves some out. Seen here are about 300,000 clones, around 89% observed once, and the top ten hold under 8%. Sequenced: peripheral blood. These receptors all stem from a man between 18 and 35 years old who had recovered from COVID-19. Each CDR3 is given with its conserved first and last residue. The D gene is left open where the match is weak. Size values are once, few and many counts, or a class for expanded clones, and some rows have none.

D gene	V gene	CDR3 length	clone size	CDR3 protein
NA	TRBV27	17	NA	CASSSTPLTGINEKLFF
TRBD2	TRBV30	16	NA	CAWTQPGLAGVHEQYF
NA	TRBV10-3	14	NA	CAISGGGIGYEQYF
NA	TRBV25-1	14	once	CASSPSRGNSPLHF
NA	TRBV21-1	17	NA	CASSKRFSGLAVYEQYF
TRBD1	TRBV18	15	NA	CASSRDRGRGYGYTF
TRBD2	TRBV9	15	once	CASSVGSGSHNEQFF
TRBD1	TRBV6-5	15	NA	CASSYGAGGGTEAFF
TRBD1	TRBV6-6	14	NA	CASKTGTGTYEQYF
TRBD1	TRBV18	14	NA	CASLTGTADYGYTF
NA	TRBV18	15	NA	CASSPGGSMNTEAFF
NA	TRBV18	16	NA	CASSPENRRIYNEQFF
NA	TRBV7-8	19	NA	CASSPYGSGGSSNTGELFF
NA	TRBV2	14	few	CASSPRAVAYGYTF
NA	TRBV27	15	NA	CASRSRGGLDTEAFF
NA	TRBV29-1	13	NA	CSVVGPDSYEQYF
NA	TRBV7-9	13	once	CASSLTPQETQYF
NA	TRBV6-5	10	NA	CASVLYEQYF
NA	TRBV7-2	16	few	CASSLSIRGSNQPQHF